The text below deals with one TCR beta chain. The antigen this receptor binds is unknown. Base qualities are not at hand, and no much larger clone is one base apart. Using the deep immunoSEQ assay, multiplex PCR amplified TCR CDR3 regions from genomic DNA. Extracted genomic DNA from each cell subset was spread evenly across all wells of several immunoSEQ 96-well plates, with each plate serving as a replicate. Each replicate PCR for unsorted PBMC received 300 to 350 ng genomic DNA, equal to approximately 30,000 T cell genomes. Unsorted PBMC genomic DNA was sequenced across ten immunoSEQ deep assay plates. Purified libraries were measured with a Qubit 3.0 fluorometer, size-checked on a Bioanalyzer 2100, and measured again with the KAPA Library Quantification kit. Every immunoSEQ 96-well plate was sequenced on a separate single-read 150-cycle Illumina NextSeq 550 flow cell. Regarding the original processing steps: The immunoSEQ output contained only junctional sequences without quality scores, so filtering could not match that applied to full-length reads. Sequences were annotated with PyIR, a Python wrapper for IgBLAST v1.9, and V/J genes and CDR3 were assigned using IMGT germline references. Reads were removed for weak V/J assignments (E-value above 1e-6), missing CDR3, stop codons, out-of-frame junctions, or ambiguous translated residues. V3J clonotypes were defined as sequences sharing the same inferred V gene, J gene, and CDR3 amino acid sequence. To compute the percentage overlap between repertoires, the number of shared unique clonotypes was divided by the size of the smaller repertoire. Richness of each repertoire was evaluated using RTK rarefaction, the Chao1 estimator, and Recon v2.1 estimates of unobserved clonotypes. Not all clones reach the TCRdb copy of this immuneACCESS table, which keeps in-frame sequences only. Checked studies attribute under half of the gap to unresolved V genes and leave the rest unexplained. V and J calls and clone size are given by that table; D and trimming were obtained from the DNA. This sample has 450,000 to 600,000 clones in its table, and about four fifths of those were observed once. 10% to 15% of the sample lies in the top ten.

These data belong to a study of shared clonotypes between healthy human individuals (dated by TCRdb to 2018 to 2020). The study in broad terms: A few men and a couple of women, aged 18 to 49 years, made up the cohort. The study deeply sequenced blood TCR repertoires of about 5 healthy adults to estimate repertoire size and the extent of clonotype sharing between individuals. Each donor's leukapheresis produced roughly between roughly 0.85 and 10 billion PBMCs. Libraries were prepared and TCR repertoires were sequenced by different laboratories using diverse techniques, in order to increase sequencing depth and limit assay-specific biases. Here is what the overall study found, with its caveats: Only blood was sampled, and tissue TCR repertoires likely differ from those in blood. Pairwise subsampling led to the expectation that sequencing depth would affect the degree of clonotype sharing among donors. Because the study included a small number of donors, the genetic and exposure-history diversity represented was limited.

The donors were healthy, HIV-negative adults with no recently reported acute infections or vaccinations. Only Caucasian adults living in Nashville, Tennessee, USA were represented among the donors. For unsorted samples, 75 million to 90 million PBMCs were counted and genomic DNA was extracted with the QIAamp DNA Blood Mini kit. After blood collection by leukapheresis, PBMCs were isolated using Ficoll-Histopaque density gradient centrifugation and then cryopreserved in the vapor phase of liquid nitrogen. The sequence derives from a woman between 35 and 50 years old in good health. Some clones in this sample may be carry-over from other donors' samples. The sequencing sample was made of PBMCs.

The DNA sequence is given as TGTGCCAGCAGTCACAGTCTAGACACCGGGGAGCTGTTTTTT. Translated, this gives CASSHSLDTGELFF. Rearrangement joined TRBV11-3 to TRBJ2-2; the D gene lacks a confident call. Between the V and J ends, shortened by 6 bases and 3 bases respectively, the junction contains 11 bases. According to the germline V gene, CDR1 reads SGHNT and CDR2 reads YENEEA. Its CDR3 holds 14 amino acids, cysteine through phenylalanine. Only the CDR3 DNA stays, 42 bases, in frame from base 1.